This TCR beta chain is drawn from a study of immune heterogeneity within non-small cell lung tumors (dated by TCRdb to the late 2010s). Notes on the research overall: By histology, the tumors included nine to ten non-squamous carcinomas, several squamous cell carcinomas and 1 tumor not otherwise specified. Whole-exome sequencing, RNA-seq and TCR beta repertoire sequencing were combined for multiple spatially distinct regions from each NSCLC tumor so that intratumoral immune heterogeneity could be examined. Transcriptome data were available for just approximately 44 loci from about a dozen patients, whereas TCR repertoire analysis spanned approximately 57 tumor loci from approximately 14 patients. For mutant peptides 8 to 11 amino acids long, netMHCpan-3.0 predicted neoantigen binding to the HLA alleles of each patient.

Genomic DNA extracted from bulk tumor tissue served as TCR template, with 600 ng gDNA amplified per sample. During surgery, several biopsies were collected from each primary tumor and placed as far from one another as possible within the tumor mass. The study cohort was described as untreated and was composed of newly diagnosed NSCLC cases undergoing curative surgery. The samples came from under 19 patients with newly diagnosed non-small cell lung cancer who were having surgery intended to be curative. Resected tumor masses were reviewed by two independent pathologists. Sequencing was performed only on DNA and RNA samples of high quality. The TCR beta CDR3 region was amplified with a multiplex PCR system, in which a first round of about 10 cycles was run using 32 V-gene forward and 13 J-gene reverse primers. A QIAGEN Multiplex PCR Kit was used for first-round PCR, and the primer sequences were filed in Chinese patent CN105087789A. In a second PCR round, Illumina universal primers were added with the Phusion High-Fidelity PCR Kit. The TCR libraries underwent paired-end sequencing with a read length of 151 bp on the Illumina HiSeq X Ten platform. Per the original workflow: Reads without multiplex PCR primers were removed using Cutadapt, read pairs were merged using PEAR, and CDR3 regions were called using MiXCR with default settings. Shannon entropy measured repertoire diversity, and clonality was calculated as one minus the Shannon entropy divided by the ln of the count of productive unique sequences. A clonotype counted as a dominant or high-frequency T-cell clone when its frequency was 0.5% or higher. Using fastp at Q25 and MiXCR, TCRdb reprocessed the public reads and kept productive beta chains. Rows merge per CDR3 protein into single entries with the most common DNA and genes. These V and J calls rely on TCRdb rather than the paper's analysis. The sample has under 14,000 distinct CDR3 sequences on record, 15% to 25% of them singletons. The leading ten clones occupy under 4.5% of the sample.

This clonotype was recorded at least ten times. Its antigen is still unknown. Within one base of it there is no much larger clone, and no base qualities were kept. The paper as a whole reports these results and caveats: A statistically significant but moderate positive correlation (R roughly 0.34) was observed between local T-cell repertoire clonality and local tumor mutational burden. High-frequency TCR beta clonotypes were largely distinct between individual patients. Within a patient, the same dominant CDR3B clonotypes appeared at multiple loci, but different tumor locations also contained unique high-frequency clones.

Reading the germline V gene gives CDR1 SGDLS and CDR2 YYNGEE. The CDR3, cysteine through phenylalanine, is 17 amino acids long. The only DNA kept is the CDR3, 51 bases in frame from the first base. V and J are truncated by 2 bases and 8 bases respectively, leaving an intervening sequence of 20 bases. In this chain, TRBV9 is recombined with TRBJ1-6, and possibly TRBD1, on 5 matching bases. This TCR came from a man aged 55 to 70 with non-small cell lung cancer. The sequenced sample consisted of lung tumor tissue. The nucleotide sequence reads TGTGCCAGCAGCGTCCTCATCGGGGCCGGAGGTTATTCACCCCTCCACTTT. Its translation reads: CASSVLIGAGGYSPLHF.